The 9 T cell receptor beta chains below all came from one sample that was sequenced in a study of early T cells in non-severe SARS-CoV-2 infection. TCRdb recomputed calls from the 5' RACE reads with MiXCR, one row per CDR3 protein. There are 30,000 to 40,000 distinct CDR3 sequences in the sample; 6% to 8% occur only once, and 20% to 25% lies in the top ten. The sample was whole blood, taken at baseline. Receptors originate from an adult who was a healthcare worker with PCR-confirmed SARS-CoV-2 infection or an uninfected control (not recorded which).

V gene TRBV6-5 combines with J gene TRBJ2-7; D gene uncertain. V lost 0 bases, J lost 3 bases, and 3 bases lay in between. Germline V gene data show CDR1 as MNHEY and CDR2 as SVGAGI. The length of the CDR3 is 12 residues. This CDR3 reads CASSYSFYEQYF. For the CDR3, the DNA is TGTGCCAGCAGTTACTCGTTCTACGAGCAGTACTTC.

This clonotype has ten or more counts. This chain connects TRBV6-1 to TRBJ1-2; 9 bases match TRBD1. The J segment lost 8 bases and the V segment lost 5 bases, leaving 6 bases of the junction unmatched. Germline V CDR1 and CDR2: MNHNS, SASEGT. CDR3 length equals 13 residues. As DNA, the CDR3 is TGTGCCAGCAGTCTAACAGGGGGCGAGGGCTACACCTTC. Protein sequence: CASSLTGGEGYTF.

This chain uses TRBV28 with TRBJ1-2, with D unresolved. CDR1 is MDHEN, CDR2 SYDVKM, per germline. There are 14 residues in the CDR3. The V end was cut by 2 bases, the J end by 4 bases, with 11 bases between. Here the CDR3 reads CASSLQGGPYGYTF. The CDR3 nucleotides are TGTGCCAGCAGTTTACAAGGCGGACCCTATGGCTACACCTTC.

This clonotype was seen ten or more times. As DNA, the CDR3 is TGCGCCAGCAGCCAAGATTCTCTTACCGGGACTCGGAAAGAGACCCAGTACTTC. Residues: CASSQDSLTGTRKETQYF. The chain couples TRBV4-3 to TRBJ2-5, with D perhaps matching TRBD2 (6 bases). CDR3 size: 18 residues. CDR1 and CDR2 (germline): LGHNA, YSLEER. V dropped 0 bases and J dropped 3 bases, with 20 bases sitting between them.

This clonotype occurred a few times. The V and J genes are TRBV10-3 and TRBJ2-7; 8 bases line up with TRBD2. The CDR3 totals 14 residues. Germline V gene lookup returns CDR1 ENHRY and CDR2 SYGVKD. V gave up 5 bases and J gave up 2 bases; unmatched junction bases: 5. CDR3 in DNA: TGTGCCATCAGTCAGCGGGAGCCCGCCTACGAGCAGTACTTC. The encoded protein is CAISQREPAYEQYF.

By sample share, this clonotype is medium-sized. The rearrangement links TRBV20-1 to TRBJ2-7; TRBD1 is a possible D gene (6 bases). Trimming took off 5 bases at V and 0 bases at J, with 8 bases between the two ends. The CDR3 is made up of 12 amino acids. The germline gives CDR1 DFQATT, CDR2 SNEGSKA (reference sequence). The CDR3 region has the DNA TGCAGTGCTGACAGGAGCTCCTACGAGCAGTACTTC. Translation: CSADRSSYEQYF.

This clonotype was observed at least ten times. The rearrangement uses TRBV27 and TRBJ1-6; the D gene is possibly TRBD1 (5 bases). CDR3 size: 15 residues. Trimming removed 7 bases from V and 7 bases from J, with 17 bases in between. The V gene's germline CDR1 is MNHEY and CDR2 SMNVEV (reference sequence). Written as DNA, the CDR3 is TGTGCCAGCAAGCGGGGGGGACGAGTAAATTCACCCCTCCACTTT. Encoded protein: CASKRGGRVNSPLHF.

This clonotype was counted between two and nine times. This chain uses TRBV7-9 with TRBJ2-5; D is perhaps TRBD1 or TRBD2 (6 bases each). V shed 7 bases and J shed 0 bases, with 12 bases lying between them. The length of the CDR3 is 14 residues. The germline V gene encodes CDR1 SEHNR and CDR2 FQNEAQ (reference sequence). CDR3 residues: CASTGGGYQETQYF. Here the CDR3 DNA reads TGTGCCAGCACCGGGGGCGGCTACCAAGAGACCCAGTACTTC.

The chain uses TRBV14 and TRBJ1-1, with D unclear. Germline V gene lookup returns CDR1 SGHDN and CDR2 FVKESK. The germline V and J ends were trimmed by 1 base and 1 base, with 10 bases remaining between them. The CDR3 has 15 residues. CDR3 region: CASSQARASNTEAFF. The CDR3 DNA sequence: TGTGCCAGCAGCCAAGCTCGGGCTTCGAACACTGAAGCTTTCTTT.